This T cell receptor (beta chain) originates from a study of blood T cell repertoires in COVID-19. Turning to the study itself: Sources were T cells, B-cell-depleted T cells, or PBMCs; the material itself was cDNA or gDNA.

The CDR3 consists of 15 residues. V shed 7 bases and J 2 bases; nucleotides not matched to a gene: 7. Germline CDR1 and CDR2: SEHNR and FQNEAQ (reference sequence). The assay was immunoSEQ multiplex PCR, and TCRdb's table has in-frame clones only and misses some. The repertoire has around 310,000 clones, 90% of them found once; the top ten carry around 1%. Material for sequencing was peripheral blood. The source of this sequence is a woman aged 40 to 55 with COVID-19, enrolled during active disease. The chain links TRBV7-9 to TRBJ2-1; 8 bases map to TRBD2. The CDR3 DNA sequence: TGTGCCAGCACCCCAGCGGGAGAACCCTACAATGAGCAGTTCTTC. Protein: CASTPAGEPYNEQFF.